The 8 T cell receptor beta chains below come from one sample, sequenced in a study of human T cells and chemical hapten exposure. TCRdb used MiXCR to reprocess the RACE reads, holding one entry per CDR3 protein. The sample shows 380,000 or so distinct CDR3 sequences, roughly 4.8% of them seen only once. The time point was: patch test 1, 2 weeks after DPC sensitization. Treatment indicated: therapeutic diphenylcyclopropenone sensitization with weekly scalp DPC. This specimen consisted of whole blood, obtained in connection with sensitization to the hapten diphenylcyclopropenone (DPC). The receptors originated from a woman in her 50s with alopecia areata. Some clones in this sample may be carry-over from other donors' samples.

This clonotype was recorded at least ten times. J is TRBJ2-7 and V is TRBV21-1; the D call in the table, TRBD2, was not verified against the DNA. TRBV21-1 is marked as a pseudogene. The CDR3 runs 17 residues. As DNA, the CDR3 is TGTGCCAGCAGCCGAAATCCCGCGAGCGGGCGGATCTACGAGCAGTACTTC. It encodes CASSRNPASGRIYEQYF.

This sequence joins TRBV4-1 and TRBJ1-1; TRBD1 matches 7 bases. This CDR3 comprises 15 residues. Germline assignment: CDR1 MGHRA and CDR2 YSYEKL. The V and J ends lost 8 bases and 4 bases, in that order; junction bases with no gene match: 13. The CDR3 spells CASDDPPRGVTEAFF. Here the CDR3 DNA reads TGCGCCAGCGACGATCCTCCCAGGGGGGTCACTGAAGCTTTCTTT.

This clonotype has just a few counts. V is TRBV9 and J is TRBJ2-7; the D is unclear. The CDR3 covers 13 residues. Trimming pared 0 bases from V and 1 base from J, leaving 5 bases between. Germline V gene sequence: CDR1 SGDLS, CDR2 YYNGEE. The CDR3 bases are TGTGCCAGCAGCGTAGAAGCATCCTACGAGCAGTACTTC. Its protein product is CASSVEASYEQYF.

V gene TRBV30 combines with J gene TRBJ1-1, with 8 bases lining up with TRBD1. The J segment lost 5 bases and the V segment lost 1 base, leaving 9 bases of the junction unmatched. CDR3 length: 15 amino acids. Per germline, CDR1 GTSNPN and CDR2 SVGIG (reference sequence). CDR3 amino acids: CAWSGAQGALTEAFF. The CDR3 DNA reads TGTGCCTGGAGTGGAGCGCAGGGGGCGCTGACTGAAGCTTTCTTT.

J is TRBJ2-7 and V is TRBV6-5; possible D gene TRBD1, 6 bases. Trimming shortened V by 0 bases and J by 0 bases, and 9 bases separated the two germline ends. Germline CDR1 and CDR2: MNHEY and SVGAGI. The CDR3 runs to 15 residues. In DNA form, the CDR3 reads TGTGCCAGCAGTTACTCGGGACACCGCTCCTACGAGCAGTACTTC. It yields the protein CASSYSGHRSYEQYF.

The V and J genes are TRBV5-1 and TRBJ2-7, with TRBD1 matching 7 bases. This CDR3 has 15 amino acids. The ends lost 4 bases at V and 2 bases at J; junction bases unmatched: 9. The germline CDR1 and CDR2 sequences are SGHRS and YFSETQ. The CDR3 loop reads CASSPGGTATYEQYF. The DNA for the CDR3 is TGCGCCAGCAGCCCCGGTGGGACAGCCACCTACGAGCAGTACTTC.

The chain uses TRBV18 and TRBJ2-4; a possible D gene is TRBD1 (6 bases). CDR1 and CDR2 (germline): KGHSH, LQKENI. The CDR3 loop spans 14 amino acids. Trimming left V 6 bases short and J 2 bases short, with 11 bases between. The CDR3: CASSQDRSKNIQYF. The CDR3 nucleotides are TGTGCCAGCTCTCAAGACAGGTCCAAAAACATTCAGTACTTC.

Many counts were recorded for this clonotype. This chain uses TRBV7-8 with TRBJ2-1, with D tentatively TRBD1 (6 bases). Germline V lookup: CDR1 SGHVS, CDR2 FQNEAQ. Trimming stripped 1 base from V and 8 bases from J, with 9 bases between. CDR3 size: 13 residues. The CDR3 region has the DNA TGTGCCAGCAGCTTAGACAGGGCTGATGAGCAGTTCTTC. Protein product: CASSLDRADEQFF.